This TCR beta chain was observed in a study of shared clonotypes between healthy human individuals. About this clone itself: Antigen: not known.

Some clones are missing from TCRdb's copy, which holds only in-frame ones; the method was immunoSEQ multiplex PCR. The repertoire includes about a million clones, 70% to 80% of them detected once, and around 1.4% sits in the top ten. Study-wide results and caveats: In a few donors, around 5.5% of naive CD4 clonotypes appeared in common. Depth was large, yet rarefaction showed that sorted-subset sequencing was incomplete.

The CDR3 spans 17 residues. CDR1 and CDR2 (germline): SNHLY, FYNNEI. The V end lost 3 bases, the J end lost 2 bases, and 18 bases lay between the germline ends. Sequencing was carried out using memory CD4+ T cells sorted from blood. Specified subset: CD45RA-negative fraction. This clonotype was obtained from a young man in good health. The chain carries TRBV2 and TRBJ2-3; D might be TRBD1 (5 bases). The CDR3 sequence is CASSENLDSSFTDTQYF. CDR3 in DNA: TGTGCCAGCAGTGAGAACCTCGACAGCTCGTTCACAGATACGCAGTATTTT.